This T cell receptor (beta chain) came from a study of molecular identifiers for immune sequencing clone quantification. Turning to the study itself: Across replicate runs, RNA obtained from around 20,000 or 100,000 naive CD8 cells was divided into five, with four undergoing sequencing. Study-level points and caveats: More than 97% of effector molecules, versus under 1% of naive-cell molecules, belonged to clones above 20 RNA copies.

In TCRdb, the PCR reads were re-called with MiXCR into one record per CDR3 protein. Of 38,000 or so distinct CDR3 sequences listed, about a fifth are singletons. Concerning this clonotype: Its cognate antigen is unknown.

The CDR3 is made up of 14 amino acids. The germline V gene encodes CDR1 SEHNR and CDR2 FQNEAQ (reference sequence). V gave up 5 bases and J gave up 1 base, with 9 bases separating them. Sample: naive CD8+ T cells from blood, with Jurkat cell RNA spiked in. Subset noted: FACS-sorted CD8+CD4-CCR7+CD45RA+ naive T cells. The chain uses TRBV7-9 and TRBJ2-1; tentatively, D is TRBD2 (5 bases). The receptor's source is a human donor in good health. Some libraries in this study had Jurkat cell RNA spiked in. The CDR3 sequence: CASSPAVSYNEQFF. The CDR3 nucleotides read TGTGCCAGCAGCCCAGCGGTATCCTACAATGAGCAGTTCTTC.